This TCR beta chain was sequenced during a study of T cells in tumors after PD-1 blockade. Across the whole study: Treatment was either pembrolizumab 200 mg every 3 weeks or cemiplimab 350 mg every 2 weeks. A subset received ongoing vismodegib 150 mg daily alongside anti-PD-1 therapy. Notes on the study in general: Most post-therapy expanded exhausted CD8+ clones were new, undetected before treatment. About 41% of tumor TCR clonotypes were also found in blood.

V lost 10 bases and J lost 1, with 13 bases in between. Germline-derived CDR1 and CDR2 are SGHNT and YENEEA. This CDR3 has 13 residues. The repertoire was sequenced with immunoSEQ multiplex PCR; TCRdb's copy has only in-frame clones and lacks some. The table has about 10,000 clones, 50% to 80% seen once. Comments on this clone: As yet, its antigen is unknown.

Sequenced material: tumor tissue, taken after anti-PD-1 treatment. The chain joins TRBV11-3 to TRBJ1-1; D unclear. The sequence derives from a human donor with basal cell carcinoma. CDR3 nucleotides: TGTGCCATCACACCAGGCGGGAACACTGAAGCTTTCTTT. Its protein product is CAITPGGNTEAFF.